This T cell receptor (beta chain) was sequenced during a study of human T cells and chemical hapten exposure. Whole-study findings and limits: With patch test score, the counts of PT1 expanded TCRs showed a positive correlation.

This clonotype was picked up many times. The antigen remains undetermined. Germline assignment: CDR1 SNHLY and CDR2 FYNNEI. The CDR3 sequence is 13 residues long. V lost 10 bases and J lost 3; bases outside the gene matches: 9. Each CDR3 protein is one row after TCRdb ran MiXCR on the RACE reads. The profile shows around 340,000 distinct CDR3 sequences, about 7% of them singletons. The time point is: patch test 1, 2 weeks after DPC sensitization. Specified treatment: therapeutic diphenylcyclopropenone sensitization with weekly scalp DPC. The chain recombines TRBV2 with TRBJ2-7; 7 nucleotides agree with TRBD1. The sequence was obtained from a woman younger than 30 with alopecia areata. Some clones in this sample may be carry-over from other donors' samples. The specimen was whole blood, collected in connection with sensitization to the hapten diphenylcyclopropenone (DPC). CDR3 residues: CATTGTADYEQYF. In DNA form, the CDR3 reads TGTGCCACTACCGGGACAGCCGACTACGAGCAGTACTTC. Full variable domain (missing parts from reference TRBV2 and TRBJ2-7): EPEVTQTPSHQVTQMGQEVILRCVPISNHLYFYWYRQILGQKVEFLVSFYNNEISEKSEIFDDQFSVERPDGSNFTLKIRSTKLEDSAMYFCATTGTADYEQYFGPGTRLTVT.